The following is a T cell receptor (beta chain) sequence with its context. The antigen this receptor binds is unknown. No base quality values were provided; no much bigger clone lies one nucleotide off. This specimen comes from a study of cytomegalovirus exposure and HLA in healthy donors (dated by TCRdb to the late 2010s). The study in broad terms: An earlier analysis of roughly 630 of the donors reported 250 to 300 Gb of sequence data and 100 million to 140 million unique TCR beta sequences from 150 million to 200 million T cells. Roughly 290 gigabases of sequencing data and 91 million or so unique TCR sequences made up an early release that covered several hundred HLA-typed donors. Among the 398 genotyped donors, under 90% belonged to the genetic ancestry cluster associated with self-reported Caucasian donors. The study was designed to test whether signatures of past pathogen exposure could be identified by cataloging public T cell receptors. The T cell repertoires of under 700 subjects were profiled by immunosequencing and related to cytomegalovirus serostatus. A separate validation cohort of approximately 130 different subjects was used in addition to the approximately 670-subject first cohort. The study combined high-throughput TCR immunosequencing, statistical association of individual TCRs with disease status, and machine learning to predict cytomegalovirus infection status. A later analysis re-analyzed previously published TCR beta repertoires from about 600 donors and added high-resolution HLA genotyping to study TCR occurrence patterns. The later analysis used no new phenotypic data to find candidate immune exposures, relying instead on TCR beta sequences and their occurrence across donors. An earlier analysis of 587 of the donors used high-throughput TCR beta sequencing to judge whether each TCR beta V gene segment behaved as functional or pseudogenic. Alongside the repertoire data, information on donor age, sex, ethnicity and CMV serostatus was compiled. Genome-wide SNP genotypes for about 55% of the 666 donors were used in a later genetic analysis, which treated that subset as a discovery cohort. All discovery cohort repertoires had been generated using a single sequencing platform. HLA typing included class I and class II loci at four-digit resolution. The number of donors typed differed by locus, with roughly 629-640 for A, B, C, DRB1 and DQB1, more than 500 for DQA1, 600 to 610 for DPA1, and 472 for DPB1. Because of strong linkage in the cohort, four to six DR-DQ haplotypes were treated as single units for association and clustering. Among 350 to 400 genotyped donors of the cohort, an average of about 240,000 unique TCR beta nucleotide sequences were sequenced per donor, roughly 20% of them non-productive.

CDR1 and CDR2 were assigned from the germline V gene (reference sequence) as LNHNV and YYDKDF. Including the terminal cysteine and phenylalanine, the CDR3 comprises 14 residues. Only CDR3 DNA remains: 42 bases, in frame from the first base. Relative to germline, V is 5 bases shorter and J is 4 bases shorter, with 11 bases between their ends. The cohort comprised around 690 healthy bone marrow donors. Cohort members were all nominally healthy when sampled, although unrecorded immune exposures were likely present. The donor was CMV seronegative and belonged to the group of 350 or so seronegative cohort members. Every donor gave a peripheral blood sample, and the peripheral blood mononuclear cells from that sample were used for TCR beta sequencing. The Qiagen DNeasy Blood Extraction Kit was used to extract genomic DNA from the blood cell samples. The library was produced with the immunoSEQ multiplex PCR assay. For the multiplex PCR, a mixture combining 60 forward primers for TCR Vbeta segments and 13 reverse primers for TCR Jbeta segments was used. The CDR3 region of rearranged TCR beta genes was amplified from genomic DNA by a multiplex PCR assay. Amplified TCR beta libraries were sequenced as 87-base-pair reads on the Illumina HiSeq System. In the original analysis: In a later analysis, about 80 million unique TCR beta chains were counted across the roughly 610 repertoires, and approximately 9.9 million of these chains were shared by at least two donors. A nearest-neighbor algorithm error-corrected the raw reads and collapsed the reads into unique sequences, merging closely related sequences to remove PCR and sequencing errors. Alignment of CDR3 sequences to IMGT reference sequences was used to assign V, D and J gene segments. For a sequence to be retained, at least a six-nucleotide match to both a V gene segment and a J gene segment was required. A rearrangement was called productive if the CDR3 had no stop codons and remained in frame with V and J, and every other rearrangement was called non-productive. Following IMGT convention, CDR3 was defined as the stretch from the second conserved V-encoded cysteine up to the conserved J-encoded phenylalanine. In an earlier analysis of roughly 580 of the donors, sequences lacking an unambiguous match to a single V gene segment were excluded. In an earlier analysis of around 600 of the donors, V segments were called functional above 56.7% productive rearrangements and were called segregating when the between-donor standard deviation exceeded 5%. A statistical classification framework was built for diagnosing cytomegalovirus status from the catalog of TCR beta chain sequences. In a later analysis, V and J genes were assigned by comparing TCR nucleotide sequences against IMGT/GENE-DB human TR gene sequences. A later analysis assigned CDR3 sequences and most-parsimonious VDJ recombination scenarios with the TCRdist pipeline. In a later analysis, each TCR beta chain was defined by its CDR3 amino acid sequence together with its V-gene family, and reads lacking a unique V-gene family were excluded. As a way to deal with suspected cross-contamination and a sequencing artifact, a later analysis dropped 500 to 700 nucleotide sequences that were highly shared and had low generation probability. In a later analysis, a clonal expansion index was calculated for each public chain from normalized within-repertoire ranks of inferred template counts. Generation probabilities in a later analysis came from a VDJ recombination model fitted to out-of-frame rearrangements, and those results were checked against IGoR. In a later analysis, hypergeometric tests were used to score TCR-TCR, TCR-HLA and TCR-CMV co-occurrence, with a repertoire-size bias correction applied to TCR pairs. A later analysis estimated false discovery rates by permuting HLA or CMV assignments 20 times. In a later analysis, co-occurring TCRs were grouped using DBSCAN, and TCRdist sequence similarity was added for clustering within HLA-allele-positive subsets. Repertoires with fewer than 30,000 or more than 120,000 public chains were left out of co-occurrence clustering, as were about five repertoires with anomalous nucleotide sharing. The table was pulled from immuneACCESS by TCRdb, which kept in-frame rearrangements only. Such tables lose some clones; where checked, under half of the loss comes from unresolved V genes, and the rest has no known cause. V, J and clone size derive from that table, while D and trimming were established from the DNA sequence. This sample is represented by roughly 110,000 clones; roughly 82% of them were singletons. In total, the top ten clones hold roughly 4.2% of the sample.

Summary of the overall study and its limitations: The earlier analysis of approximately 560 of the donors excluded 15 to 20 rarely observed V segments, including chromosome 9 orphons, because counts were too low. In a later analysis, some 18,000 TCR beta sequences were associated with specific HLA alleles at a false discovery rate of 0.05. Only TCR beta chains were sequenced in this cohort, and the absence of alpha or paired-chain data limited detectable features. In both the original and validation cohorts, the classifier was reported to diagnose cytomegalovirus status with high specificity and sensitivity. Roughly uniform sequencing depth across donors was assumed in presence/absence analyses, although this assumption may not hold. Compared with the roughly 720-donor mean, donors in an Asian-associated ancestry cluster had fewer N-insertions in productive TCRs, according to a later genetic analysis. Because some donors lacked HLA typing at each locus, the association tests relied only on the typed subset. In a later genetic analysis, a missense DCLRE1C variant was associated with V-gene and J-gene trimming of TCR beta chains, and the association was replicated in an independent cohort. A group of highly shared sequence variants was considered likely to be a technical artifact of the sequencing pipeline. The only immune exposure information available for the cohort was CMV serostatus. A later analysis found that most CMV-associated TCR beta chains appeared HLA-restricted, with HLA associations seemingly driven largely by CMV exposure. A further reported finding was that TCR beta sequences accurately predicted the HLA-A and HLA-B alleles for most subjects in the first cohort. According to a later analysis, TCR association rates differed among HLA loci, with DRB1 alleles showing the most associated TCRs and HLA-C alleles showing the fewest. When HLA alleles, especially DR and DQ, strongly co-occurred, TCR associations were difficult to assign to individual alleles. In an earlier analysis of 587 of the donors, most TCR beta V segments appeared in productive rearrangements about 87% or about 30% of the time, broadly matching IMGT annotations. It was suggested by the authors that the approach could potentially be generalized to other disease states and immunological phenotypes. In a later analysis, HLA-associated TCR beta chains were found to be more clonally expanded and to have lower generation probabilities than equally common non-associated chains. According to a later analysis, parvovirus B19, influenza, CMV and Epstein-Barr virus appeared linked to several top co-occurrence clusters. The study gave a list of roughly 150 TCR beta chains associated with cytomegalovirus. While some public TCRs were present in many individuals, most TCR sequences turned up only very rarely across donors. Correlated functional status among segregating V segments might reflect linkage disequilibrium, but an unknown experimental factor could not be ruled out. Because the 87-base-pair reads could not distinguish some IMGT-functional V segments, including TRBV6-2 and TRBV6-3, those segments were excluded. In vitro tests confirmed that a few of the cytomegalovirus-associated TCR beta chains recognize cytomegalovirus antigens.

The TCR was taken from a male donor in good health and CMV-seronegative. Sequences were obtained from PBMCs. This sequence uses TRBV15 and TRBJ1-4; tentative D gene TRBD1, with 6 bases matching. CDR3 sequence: CATSLRTVNEKLFF. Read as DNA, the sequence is TGTGCCACCAGCCTCCGGACAGTTAATGAAAAACTGTTTTTT.